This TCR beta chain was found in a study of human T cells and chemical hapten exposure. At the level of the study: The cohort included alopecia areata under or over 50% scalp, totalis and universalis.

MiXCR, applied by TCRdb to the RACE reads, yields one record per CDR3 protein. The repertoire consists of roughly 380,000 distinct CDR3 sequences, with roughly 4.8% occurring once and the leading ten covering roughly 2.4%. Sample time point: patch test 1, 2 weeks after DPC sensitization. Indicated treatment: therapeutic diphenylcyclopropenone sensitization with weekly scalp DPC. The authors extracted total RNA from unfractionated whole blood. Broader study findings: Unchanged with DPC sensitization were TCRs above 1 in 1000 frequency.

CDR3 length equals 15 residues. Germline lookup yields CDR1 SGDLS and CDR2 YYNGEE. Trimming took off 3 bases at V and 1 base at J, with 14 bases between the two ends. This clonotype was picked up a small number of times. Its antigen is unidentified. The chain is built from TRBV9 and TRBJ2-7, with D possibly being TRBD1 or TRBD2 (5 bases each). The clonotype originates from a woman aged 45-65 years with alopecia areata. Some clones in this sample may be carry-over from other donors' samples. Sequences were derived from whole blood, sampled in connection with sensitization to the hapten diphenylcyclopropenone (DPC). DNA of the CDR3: TGTGCCAGCAGCGGAGGGACCTTGCAATCCTACGAGCAGTACTTC. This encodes CASSGGTLQSYEQYF.